This T cell receptor (beta chain) was recovered during a study of graft-versus-host responses after intestinal transplantation. Study-level results: Analysis identified GvH clones in recipient marrow, with some appearing first in ileum or blood.

The CDR3 has 14 residues. Looked up from germline, CDR1 is PRHDT and CDR2 is FYEKMQ (reference sequence). Trimming stripped 4 bases from V and 0 bases from J, with 10 bases between. With respect to this clone: Its antigen is undetermined.

Libraries were prepared by immunoSEQ multiplex PCR; TCRdb keeps only in-frame clonotypes and omits some of them. Counted here are around 100,000 clones, 90% to 95% occurring once; the ten biggest clones make up roughly 1%. The receptor comes from a human donor who was the organ donor for an intestinal transplant. The chain employs TRBV13 and TRBJ2-7, with a possible D match to TRBD2 (6 bases). The sequencing used unstimulated CD8+ T cells sorted from spleen or lymph node cells, collected before transplant. The CDR3: CASSYKRASYEQYF. The CDR3 DNA is TGTGCCAGCAGCTACAAGCGGGCCTCCTACGAGCAGTACTTC.